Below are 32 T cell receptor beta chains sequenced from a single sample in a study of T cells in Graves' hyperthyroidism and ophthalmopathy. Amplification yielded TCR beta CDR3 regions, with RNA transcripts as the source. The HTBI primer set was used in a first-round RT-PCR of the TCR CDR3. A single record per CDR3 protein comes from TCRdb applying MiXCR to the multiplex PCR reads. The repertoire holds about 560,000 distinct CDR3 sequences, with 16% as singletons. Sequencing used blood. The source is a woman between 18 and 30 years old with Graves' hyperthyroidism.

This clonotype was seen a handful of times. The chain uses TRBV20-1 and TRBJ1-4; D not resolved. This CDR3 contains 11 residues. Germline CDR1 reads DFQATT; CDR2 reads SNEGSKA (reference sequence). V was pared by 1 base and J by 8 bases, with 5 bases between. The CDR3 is CSARVREKLFF. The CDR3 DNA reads TGCAGTGCTAGAGTTCGCGAAAAACTGTTTTTT.

The CDR3 nucleotides are TGTGCCAGTGAGACTAGCGGGGGGTACAATGAGCAGTTCTTC. This encodes CASETSGGYNEQFF. The chain recombines TRBV19 with TRBJ2-1, with 13 bases aligning to TRBD2. Germline assignment: CDR1 LNHDA and CDR2 SQIVND (reference sequence). CDR3 length equals 14 residues. V lost 8 bases and J lost 4; bases outside the gene matches: 2. Variable domain in full (rest from reference TRBV19 and TRBJ2-1): DGGITQSPKYLFRKEGQNVTLSCEQNLNHDAMYWYRQDPGQGLRLIYYSQIVNDFQKGDIAEGYSVSREKKESFPLTVTSAQKNPTAFYLCASETSGGYNEQFFGPGTRLTVL.

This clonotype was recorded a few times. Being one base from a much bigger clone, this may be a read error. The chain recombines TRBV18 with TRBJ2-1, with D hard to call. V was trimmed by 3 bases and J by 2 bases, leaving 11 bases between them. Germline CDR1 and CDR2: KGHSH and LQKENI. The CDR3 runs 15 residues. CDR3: CASSPGRAPYNEQFF. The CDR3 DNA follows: TGTGCCAGCTCACCGGGAAGGGCCCCCTACAATGAGCAGTTCTTC.

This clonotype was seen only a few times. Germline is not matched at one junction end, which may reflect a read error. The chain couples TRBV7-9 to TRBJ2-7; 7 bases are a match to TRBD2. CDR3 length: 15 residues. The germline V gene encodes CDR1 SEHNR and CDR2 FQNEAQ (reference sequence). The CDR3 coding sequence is TGTGCCAGCAACCCCCGGGGGAGCGGGACCTACGAGCGGTACTTC. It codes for CASNPRGSGTYERYF.

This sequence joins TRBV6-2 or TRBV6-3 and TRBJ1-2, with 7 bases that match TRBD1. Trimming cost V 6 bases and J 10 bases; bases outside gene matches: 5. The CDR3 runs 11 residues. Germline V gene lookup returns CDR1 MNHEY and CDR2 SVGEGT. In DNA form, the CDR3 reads TGTGCCAGCAGCCAAACAGGGGCCTACACCTTC. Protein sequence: CASSQTGAYTF.

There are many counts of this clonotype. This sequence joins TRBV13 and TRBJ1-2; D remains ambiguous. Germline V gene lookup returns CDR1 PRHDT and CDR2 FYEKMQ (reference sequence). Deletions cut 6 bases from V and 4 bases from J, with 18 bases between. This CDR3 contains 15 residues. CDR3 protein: CASRKQGRGSYGYTF. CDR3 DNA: TGTGCCAGCAGGAAACAAGGACGAGGATCCTATGGCTACACCTTC.

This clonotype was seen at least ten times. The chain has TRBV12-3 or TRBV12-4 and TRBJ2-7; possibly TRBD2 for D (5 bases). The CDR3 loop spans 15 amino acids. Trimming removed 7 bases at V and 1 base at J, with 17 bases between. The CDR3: CASTLAPGYSYEQYF. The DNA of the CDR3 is TGTGCCAGCACCCTAGCTCCAGGTTATTCCTACGAGCAGTACTTC.

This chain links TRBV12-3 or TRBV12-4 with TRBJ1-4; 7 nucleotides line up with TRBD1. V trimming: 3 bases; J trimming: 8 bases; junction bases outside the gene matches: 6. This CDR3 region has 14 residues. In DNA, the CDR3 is TGTGCCAGCAGTTTGACAGGGATGAAGGAAAAACTGTTTTTT. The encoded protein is CASSLTGMKEKLFF.

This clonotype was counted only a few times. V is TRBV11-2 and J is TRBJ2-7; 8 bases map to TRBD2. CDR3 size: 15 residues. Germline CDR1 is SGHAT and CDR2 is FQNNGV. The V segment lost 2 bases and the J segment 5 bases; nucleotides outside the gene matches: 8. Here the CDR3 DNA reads TGTGCCAGCAGCTTATACCGGGGGGGCCGTGACGAGCAGTACTTC. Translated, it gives CASSLYRGGRDEQYF.

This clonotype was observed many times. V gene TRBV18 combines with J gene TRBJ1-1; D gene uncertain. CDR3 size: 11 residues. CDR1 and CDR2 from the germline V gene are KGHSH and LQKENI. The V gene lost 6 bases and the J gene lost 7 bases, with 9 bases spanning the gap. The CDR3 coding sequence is TGTGCCAGCTCCCCCGGGCTTGAAGCTTTCTTT. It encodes CASSPGLEAFF.

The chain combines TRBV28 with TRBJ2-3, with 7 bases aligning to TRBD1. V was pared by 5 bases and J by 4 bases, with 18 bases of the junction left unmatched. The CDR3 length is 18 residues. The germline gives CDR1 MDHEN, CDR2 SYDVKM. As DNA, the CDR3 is TGTGCCAGCAGTCTGGCCAAGACAGGGATTGGTTTGGCAGATACGCAGTATTTT. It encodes CASSLAKTGIGLADTQYF.

The CDR3 region is CASSLSPVGYSPLHF. For the CDR3, the DNA is TGTGCCAGCAGTTTATCGCCGGTCGGATATTCACCCCTCCACTTT. This chain links TRBV27 with TRBJ1-6; D is uncertain. V was shortened by 0 bases and J by 8 bases, with 11 bases between the two germline ends. This CDR3 region has 15 residues. Germline V CDR1 and CDR2: MNHEY, SMNVEV (reference sequence).

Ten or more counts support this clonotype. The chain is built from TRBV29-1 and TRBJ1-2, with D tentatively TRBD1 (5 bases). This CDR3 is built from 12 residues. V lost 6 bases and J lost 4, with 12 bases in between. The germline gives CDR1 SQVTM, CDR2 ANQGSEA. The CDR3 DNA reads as TGCAGCGTCAGGCCGGGGGGCTATGGCTACACCTTC. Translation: CSVRPGGYGYTF.

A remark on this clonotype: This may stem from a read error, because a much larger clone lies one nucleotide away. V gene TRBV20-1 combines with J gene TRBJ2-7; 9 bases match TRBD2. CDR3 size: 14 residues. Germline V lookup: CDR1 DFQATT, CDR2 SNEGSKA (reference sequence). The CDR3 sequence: CRARGGGAEYEQYF. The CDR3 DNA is TGCCGTGCTAGAGGCGGGGGGGCCGAATACGAGCAGTACTTC.

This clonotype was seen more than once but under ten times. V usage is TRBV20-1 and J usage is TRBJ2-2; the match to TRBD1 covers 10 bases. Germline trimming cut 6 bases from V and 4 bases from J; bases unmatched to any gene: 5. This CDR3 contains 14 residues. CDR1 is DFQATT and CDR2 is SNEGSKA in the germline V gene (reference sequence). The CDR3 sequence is CSATDRGPTGELFF. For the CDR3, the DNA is TGCAGTGCCACTGACAGGGGGCCCACCGGGGAGCTGTTTTTT.

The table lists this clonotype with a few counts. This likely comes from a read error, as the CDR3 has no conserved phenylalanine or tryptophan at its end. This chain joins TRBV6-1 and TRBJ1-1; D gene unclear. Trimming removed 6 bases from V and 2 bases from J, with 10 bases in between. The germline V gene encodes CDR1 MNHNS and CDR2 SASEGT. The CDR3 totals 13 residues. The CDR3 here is CASSGLINTEAFL. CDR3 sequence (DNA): TGTGCCAGCAGCGGACTGATTAACACTGAAGCTTTCCTT.

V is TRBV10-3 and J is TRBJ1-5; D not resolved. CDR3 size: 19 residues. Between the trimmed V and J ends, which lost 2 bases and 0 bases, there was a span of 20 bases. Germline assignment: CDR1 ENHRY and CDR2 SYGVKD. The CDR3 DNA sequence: TGTGCCATCAGTGAGAGGATGGTAGGACCGCCTTATAGCAATCAGCCCCAGCATTTT. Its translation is CAISERMVGPPYSNQPQHF.

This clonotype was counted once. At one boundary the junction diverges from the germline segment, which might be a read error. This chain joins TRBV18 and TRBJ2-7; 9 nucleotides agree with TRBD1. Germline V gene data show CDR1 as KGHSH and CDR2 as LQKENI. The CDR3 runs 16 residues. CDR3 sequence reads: CASSQQGTGTAYELYF. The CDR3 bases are TGTGCCAGCTCGCAACAAGGGACAGGGACAGCCTACGAGCTGTACTTC.

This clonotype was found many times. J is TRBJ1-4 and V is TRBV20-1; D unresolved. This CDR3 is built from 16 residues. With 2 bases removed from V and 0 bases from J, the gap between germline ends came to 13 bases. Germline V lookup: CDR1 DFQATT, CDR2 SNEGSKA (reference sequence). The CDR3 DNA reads TGCAGTGCTAGACGGTCCCTGGTTGCAACTAATGAAAAACTGTTTTTT. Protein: CSARRSLVATNEKLFF.

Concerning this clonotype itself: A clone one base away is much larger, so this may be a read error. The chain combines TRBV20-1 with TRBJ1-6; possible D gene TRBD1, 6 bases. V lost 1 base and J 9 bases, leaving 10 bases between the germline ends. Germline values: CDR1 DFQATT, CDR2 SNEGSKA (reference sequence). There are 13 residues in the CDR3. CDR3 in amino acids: CSARGTAFSPLHF. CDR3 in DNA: TGCAGTGCTAGAGGGACAGCGTTTTCACCCCTCCACTTT.

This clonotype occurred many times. The CDR3 DNA reads as TGCGCCAGCAGCTTAGGTTCAGACTACGAGCAGTACTTC. Its protein is CASSLGSDYEQYF. V usage is TRBV5-1 and J usage is TRBJ2-7; no clear D gene. The germline V gene has CDR1 SGHRS and CDR2 YFSETQ. This CDR3 region has 13 residues. V lost 2 bases to trimming and J lost 3 bases, with 9 bases between them. The full variable domain, with the rest looked up from reference TRBV5-1 and TRBJ2-7, is KAGVTQTPRYLIKTRGQQVTLSCSPISGHRSVSWYQQTPGQGLQFLFEYFSETQRNKGNFPGRFSGRQFSNSRSEMNVSTLELGDSALYLCASSLGSDYEQYFGPGTRLTVT.

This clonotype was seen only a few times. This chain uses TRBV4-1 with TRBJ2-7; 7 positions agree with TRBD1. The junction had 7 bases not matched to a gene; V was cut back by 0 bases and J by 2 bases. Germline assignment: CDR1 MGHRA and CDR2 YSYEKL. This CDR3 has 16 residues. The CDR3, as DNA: TGCGCCAGCAGCCAAGATGACAGGGAACCAACCTACGAGCAGTACTTC. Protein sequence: CASSQDDREPTYEQYF.

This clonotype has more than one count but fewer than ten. CDR3 coding DNA: TGCAGTGCTAGAAAAGGGTCCCGTGAAAAACTGTTTTTT. This sequence encodes CSARKGSREKLFF. This sequence joins TRBV20-1 and TRBJ1-4, with D hard to call. The V gene lost 2 bases and the J gene lost 7 bases, with 11 bases spanning the gap. This CDR3 is built from 13 residues. CDR1 and CDR2 from the germline V gene are DFQATT and SNEGSKA (reference sequence).

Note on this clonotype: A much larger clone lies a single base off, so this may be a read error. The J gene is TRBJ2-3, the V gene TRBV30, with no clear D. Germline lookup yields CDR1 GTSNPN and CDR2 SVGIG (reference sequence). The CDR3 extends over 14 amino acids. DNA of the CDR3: TGTCCCTGGAGTAGTTCCACGAGCACAGATACGCAGTATTTT. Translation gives CPWSSSTSTDTQYF.

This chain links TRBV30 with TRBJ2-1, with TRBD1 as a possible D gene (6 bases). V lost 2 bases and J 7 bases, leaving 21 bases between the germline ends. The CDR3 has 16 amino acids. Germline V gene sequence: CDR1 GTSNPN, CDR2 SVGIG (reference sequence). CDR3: CAWSPPGLVGANEQFF. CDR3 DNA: TGTGCCTGGAGTCCCCCGGGTCTAGTGGGGGCTAATGAGCAGTTCTTC.

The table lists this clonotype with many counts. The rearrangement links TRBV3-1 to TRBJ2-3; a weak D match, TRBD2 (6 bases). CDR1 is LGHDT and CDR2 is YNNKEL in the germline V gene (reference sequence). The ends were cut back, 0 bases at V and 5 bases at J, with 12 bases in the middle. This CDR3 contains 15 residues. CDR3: CASSQEVGAGDTQYF. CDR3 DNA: TGTGCCAGCAGCCAAGAGGTGGGAGCGGGAGATACGCAGTATTTT.

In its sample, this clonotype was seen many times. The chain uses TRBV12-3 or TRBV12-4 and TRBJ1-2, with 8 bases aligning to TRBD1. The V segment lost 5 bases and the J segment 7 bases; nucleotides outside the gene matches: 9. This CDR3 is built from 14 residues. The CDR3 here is CASSIQPTGAGYTF. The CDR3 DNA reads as TGTGCCAGCAGTATACAACCGACAGGGGCTGGCTACACCTTC.

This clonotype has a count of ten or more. The CDR3 bases are TGCAGTGCCCGCGACAGGGGAAGTGGCTACACCTTC. This codes for CSARDRGSGYTF. V is TRBV20-1 and J is TRBJ1-2, with 8 bases lining up with TRBD1. This CDR3 region has 12 residues. The germline V gene encodes CDR1 DFQATT and CDR2 SNEGSKA (reference sequence). J was trimmed by 7 bases and V by 6 bases; bases with no gene match: 7.

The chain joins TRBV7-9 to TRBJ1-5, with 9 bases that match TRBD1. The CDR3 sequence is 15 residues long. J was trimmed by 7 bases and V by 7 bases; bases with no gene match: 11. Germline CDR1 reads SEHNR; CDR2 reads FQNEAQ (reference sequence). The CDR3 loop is CASTPGTGFEQPQHF. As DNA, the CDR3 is TGTGCCAGCACCCCGGGGACAGGGTTTGAACAGCCCCAGCATTTT.

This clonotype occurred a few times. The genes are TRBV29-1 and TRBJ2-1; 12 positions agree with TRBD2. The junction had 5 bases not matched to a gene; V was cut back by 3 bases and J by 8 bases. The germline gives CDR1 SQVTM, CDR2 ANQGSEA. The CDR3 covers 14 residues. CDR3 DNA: TGCAGCGTTGACCTAGCGGGAGGGTCCCATGAGCAGTTCTTC. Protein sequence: CSVDLAGGSHEQFF.

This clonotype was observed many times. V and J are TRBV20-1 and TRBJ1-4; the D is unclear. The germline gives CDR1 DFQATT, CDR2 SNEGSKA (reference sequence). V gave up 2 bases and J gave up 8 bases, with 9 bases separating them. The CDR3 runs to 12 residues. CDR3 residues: CSARWREEKLFF. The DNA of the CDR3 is TGCAGTGCTAGATGGAGGGAGGAAAAACTGTTTTTT.

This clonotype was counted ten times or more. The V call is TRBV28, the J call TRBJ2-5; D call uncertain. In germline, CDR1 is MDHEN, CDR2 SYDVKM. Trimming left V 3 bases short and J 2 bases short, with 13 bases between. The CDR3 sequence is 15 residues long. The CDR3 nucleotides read TGTGCCAGCAGTTTTGTTCTGTCCCGACAAGAGACCCAGTACTTC. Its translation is CASSFVLSRQETQYF.